This TCR beta chain was captured by sequencing in a study of shared clonotypes between healthy human individuals (TCRdb year 2020). Context from the whole study: Two women and a few men aged 18 to 49 years were included in the cohort. For each donor, CD4 naive and CD4 memory were each given three plates, CD8 naive was given two plates, and CD8 memory was given one plate. Blood TCR repertoires of 5 or 6 healthy adults were deeply sequenced to estimate repertoire size and the extent of clonotype sharing between individuals. To increase sequencing depth and limit assay-specific biases, different laboratories used diverse techniques to prepare libraries and sequence TCR repertoires. Each donor's leukapheresis produced roughly between roughly 0.85 and 10 billion PBMCs. Points the paper makes about the study in general: Even with the large sequencing depth, rarefaction of the sorted-subset datasets indicated that sequencing was incomplete. Estimated clonotype richness was generally larger for naive than for memory subsets. Because the study included a small number of donors, the genetic and exposure-history diversity represented was limited. Based on pairwise subsampling, the degree of clonotype sharing among donors was expected to be affected by sequencing depth. Clonotypes shared by all four sorted-subset donors showed higher generation probabilities than non-shared clonotypes. When several donors were compared, the shared fraction of clonotypes was roughly 4.8% for naive CD4, about 4% for naive CD8, 2.3% for memory CD4, and about 0.36% for memory CD8. Sampling was restricted to blood, and TCR repertoires in tissue are likely to differ from TCR repertoires in blood.

CD8 naive samples were obtained by positive selection for CCR7 among CD45RO-negative cells, yielding a CD45RA+CCR7+ population from which TemRA cells were excluded. Healthy HIV-negative adults with no recently reported acute infections or vaccinations were included as donors. Only Caucasian adults living in Nashville, Tennessee, USA were represented among the donors. After blood collection by leukapheresis, PBMCs were isolated using Ficoll-Histopaque density gradient centrifugation and then cryopreserved in the vapor phase of liquid nitrogen. Purity and quantity of every magnetically sorted T cell population were checked by analytical flow cytometry. Genomic DNA was isolated from every sorted fraction and measured by UV absorbance on a Nanodrop 2000c. For this clone: Its antigen has not been determined. Base qualities are not at hand, and no much larger clone is one base apart.

Using the deep immunoSEQ assay, multiplex PCR amplified TCR CDR3 regions from genomic DNA. For each cell subset, the extracted genomic DNA was distributed evenly across all wells of several immunoSEQ 96-well plates, and each plate served as one replicate. Each replicate PCR for sorted subsets received 200 ng genomic DNA, equal to roughly 30,000 T cell genomes. The purified libraries were quantified using a Qubit 3.0 fluorometer, sized with a Bioanalyzer 2100, and then quantified again using the KAPA Library Quantification kit. Every immunoSEQ 96-well plate was sequenced on a separate single-read 150-cycle Illumina NextSeq 550 flow cell. The original pipeline was this. Because only junctional sequences without quality scores were contained in the immunoSEQ output, filtering matching that applied to full-length reads could not be performed. To assign V/J genes and CDR3, sequences were annotated using PyIR, a Python wrapper for IgBLAST v1.9, with IMGT germline references. Any read was removed if the V/J assignment was weak (E-value above 1e-6), the CDR3 was missing, or the read contained stop codons, out-of-frame junctions, or ambiguous translated residues. V3J clonotypes were defined by identical inferred V gene, J gene, and CDR3 amino acid sequence. Percentage overlap between repertoires was computed as shared unique clonotypes divided by the size of the smaller repertoire. Richness of each repertoire was evaluated using RTK rarefaction, the Chao1 estimator, and Recon v2.1 estimates of unobserved clonotypes. Generation probabilities for all TCRbeta clonotypes obtained by the gDNA method from a handful of donors were computed using OLGA. TCRdb limited this immuneACCESS table to in-frame rearrangements with V and J called. A share of clones is missing; checked studies link under half to unresolved V genes, and the rest is unexplained. The DNA was the basis for D and trimming; V, J and clone size are from that table. The sample records hundreds of thousands of clones, approximately 92% of which are singletons. About 24% of the sample rests with the top ten.

In the germline V gene, CDR1 corresponds to SQVTM and CDR2 to ANQGSEA. There are 13 amino acids in the CDR3, from cysteine to phenylalanine inclusive. The sequence is cut down to CDR3 DNA, 39 bases in frame from base 1. The sequenced sample was naive CD8+ T cells sorted from blood. The cell subset or site label for this specimen denotes: CD45RA+CCR7+. The TCR was taken from a man aged 25-40 years in good health. The rearranged chain carries TRBV29-1 and TRBJ2-7, and possibly TRBD2, on 6 matching bases. The nucleotides are TGCACCGCCCTAGGAGGGGAAACTTACGAGCAGTACTTC. It specifies CTALGGETYEQYF.